This T cell receptor beta chain was identified in a study of response to subunit inactivated influenza vaccine. Study results and limitations: A suggestion made by the authors is that each seasonal influenza vaccination recruits few new T cells.

Via MiXCR, TCRdb re-called the RT-PCR reads, giving one row per CDR3 protein. Found here are about 500,000 distinct CDR3 sequences, 13% of them singletons; the top ten hold 13%. Looked up from germline, CDR1 is DFQATT and CDR2 is SNEGSKA (reference sequence). The CDR3 runs to 17 residues. This clonotype occurred once. Antigen unknown. The rearrangement joins TRBV20-1 to TRBJ2-1, with D perhaps matching TRBD1 (5 bases). The sequences come from PBMCs from blood, collected about 40 days after vaccination. The clonotype comes from a man in his fifties who received an inactivated influenza vaccine. The CDR3 DNA is TGCTGCGCTAGAGATCATAGGCAGGGCATGGGGTTCAATGAGCAGTTCTTC. It is translated as CCARDHRQGMGFNEQFF.